This is a list of T cell receptor beta chains from one sample in a study of OX40 agonist ivuxolimab in advanced cancers. Method: immunoSEQ multiplex PCR; TCRdb's copy keeps in-frame clones and lacks some. The sample shows 85,000 to 130,000 clones, 90% of them seen only once. The sequences come from CD4+ or CD8+ T cells sorted from blood, collected in a trial of the OX40 agonist ivuxolimab. These receptors all stem from an adult with an advanced solid tumor such as melanoma, head and neck, liver or kidney cancer. Each CDR3 is given with its conserved first and last residue. D genes are given only for firm matches. The size field is filled for only some rows; it gives once, few, many or a size class.

>TRBD1|NA|TRBV30|TRBJ2-5
CAWSLGTVETQYF
TGTGCCTGGAGTCTCGGGACAGTAGAGACCCAGTACTTC
>NA|NA|TRBV7-2|TRBJ2-5
CASSVYWGPQETQYF
TGTGCCAGCAGTGTTTACTGGGGGCCACAAGAGACCCAGTACTTC
>NA|NA|TRBV5-6|TRBJ2-4
CASSLSLAKNIQYF
TGTGCCAGCAGCTTGAGCCTAGCCAAAAACATTCAGTACTTC
>NA|once|TRBV6-1|TRBJ2-3
CASSEAARDTQYF
TGTGCCAGCAGTGAAGCAGCCCGTGATACGCAGTATTTT
>NA|NA|TRBV18|TRBJ1-5
CASSPQVGIYSNQPQHF
TGTGCCAGCTCACCGCAGGTGGGGATCTATAGCAATCAGCCCCAGCATTTT
>TRBD1|NA|TRBV5-4|TRBJ1-2
CASSPAGQGYGYTF
TGTGCCAGCAGCCCTGCGGGACAGGGATATGGCTACACCTTC
>TRBD1|NA|TRBV19|TRBJ1-1
CASRTSGTVAFF
TGTGCCAGTAGGACCAGCGGGACAGTAGCTTTCTTT
>NA|once|TRBV7-2|TRBJ2-5
CASSLRRGQGGETQYF
TGTGCCAGCAGCTTAAGGCGCGGGCAGGGGGGAGAGACCCAGTACTTC
>NA|NA|TRBV19|TRBJ2-7
CAAGRGGRAYEQYF
TGTGCCGCAGGGCGCGGGGGCAGGGCCTACGAGCAGTACTTC
>TRBD1|NA|TRBV5-1|TRBJ1-1
CASSVLTGVAEAFF
TGCGCCAGCAGCGTCCTGACAGGGGTAGCTGAAGCTTTCTTT
>NA|once|TRBV18|TRBJ2-1
CASSLGRGNEQFF
TGTGCCAGCTCACTGGGACGAGGGAATGAGCAGTTCTTC
>NA|NA|TRBV27|TRBJ1-4
CASSLSARRGGEKLFF
TGTGCCAGCAGTTTATCGGCCCGCAGGGGTGGTGAAAAACTGTTTTTT
>TRBD1|NA|TRBV19|TRBJ1-5
CASSQGQGAAQPQHF
TGTGCCAGTAGCCAGGGACAGGGGGCAGCTCAGCCCCAGCATTTT
>NA|NA|TRBV28|TRBJ2-7
CASSRQVTYEQYF
TGTGCCAGCAGCCGACAGGTAACTTACGAGCAGTACTTC
>NA|NA|TRBV28|TRBJ2-1
CASSQGGHNEQFF
TGTGCCAGCAGCCAGGGGGGTCACAATGAGCAGTTCTTC
>NA|NA|TRBV18|TRBJ2-3
CASSPTGPLGTQYF
TGTGCCAGCTCACCTACGGGACCCTTAGGTACGCAGTATTTT
>TRBD1|NA|TRBV6-1|TRBJ1-1
CASSEQGAIPVNTEAFF
TGTGCCAGCAGTGAACAGGGGGCCATACCCGTGAACACTGAAGCTTTCTTT
>NA|NA|TRBV7-6|TRBJ2-2
CASSLERGSTGELFF
TGTGCCAGCAGCTTAGAAAGGGGTTCCACCGGGGAGCTGTTTTTT
>NA|NA|TRBV6-4|TRBJ1-6
CASSEVFSYNSPLHF
TGTGCCAGCAGTGAGGTGTTTTCCTATAATTCACCCCTCCACTTT
>NA|once|TRBV10-1|TRBJ1-3
CASGSGNTIYF
TGCGCCAGTGGGTCTGGAAACACCATATATTTT
>NA|NA|TRBV21-1|TRBJ1-5
CASSKKGPGGQPQHF
TGTGCCAGCAGCAAAAAGGGTCCGGGCGGGCAGCCCCAGCATTTT
>NA|NA|TRBV28|TRBJ1-1
CASLVQGNTEAFF
TGTGCCAGCCTCGTACAGGGGAACACTGAAGCTTTCTTT
>NA|once|TRBV7-8|TRBJ2-1
CASSLGSGRPFYNEQFF
TGTGCCAGCAGCCTAGGATCAGGCAGGCCCTTCTACAATGAGCAGTTCTTC
>TRBD2|NA|TRBV7-2|TRBJ2-7
CASSLGGSGSYEQYF
TGTGCCAGCAGCTTAGGGGGTAGCGGGAGCTACGAGCAGTACTTC
>NA|NA|TRBV28|TRBJ1-3
CASSSQDSSGNTIYF
TGTGCCAGCAGTTCCCAGGACAGCTCTGGAAACACCATATATTTT